This T cell receptor beta chain was retrieved from a study of blood T cells in healthy people across ages. Whole-study findings and limits: For the donors, CMV status was unknown and possibly confounded expanded clonotype changes. The study found TCR beta diversity correlated strongly with naive T cell percentage.

Combining a sample-barcoded 5' primer with a J-beta primer mix, a second PCR ran for roughly 7 to 12 cycles. TCRdb itself ran the 5' RACE reads through MiXCR, one entry per CDR3 protein. The table lists hundreds of thousands of distinct CDR3 sequences, approximately 49% of them singletons, with around a third in the top ten. CDR1 and CDR2 from the germline V gene are MDHEN and SYDVKM. CDR3 length: 16 residues. As to this clonotype: Its antigen is not known.

The sequenced sample was blood. This receptor was taken from a woman in her sixties in good health. The V and J genes are TRBV28 and TRBJ2-4, with D perhaps TRBD1 (6 bases). The J call may be mistaken, given a closer DNA end match to TRBJ2-7. This CDR3 is CASSWEPGQPEYEQYF. The CDR3, as DNA: TGTGCCAGCAGCTGGGAACCGGGACAACCCGAATACGAGCAGTACTTC.